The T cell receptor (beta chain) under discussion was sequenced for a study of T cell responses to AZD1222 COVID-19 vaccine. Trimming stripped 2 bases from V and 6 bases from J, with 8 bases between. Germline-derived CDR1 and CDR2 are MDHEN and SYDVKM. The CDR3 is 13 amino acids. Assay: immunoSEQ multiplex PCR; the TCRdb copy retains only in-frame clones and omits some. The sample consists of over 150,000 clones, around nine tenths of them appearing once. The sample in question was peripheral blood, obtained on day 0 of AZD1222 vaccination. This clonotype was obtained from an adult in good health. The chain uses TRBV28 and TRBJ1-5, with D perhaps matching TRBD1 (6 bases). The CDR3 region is CASSLGGPQPQHF. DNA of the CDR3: TGTGCCAGCAGTTTAGGGGGGCCTCAGCCCCAGCATTTT.